These T cell receptor beta chains were read from a single sample in a study of chemoradiotherapy in HPV16-positive cancers. Produced via immunoSEQ multiplex PCR; TCRdb's table is partial and in-frame only. The sample contains about 68,000 clones, about 88% of which appear only once. This specimen consisted of blood, obtained from a patient who underwent chemoradiotherapy. Source of these receptors: a human donor with HPV-associated anogenital cancer. Each CDR3 is given with its conserved first and last residue.

>TRBV30
CAWSVGGNTIYF
>TRBV28
CASSIGQGARGANVLTF
>TRBV5-6
CASSYGIQETQYF
>TRBV28
CASSFPKTGGSGNTIYF
>TRBV6-5
CASSYSGTGAAEQYF
>TRBV29-1
CSVGVTGLYEQYF
>TRBV7-2
CASSPRQGNQPQHF
>TRBV7-7
CASSPGGYNEQFF
>TRBV2
CASSELQGTKETQYF
>TRBV4-1
CASSQEWGSAYEQYF
>TRBV7-2
CASSLAGPPITGELFF
>TRBV7-9
CASSLGLTGLPDTEAFF
>TRBV28
CASSFTSPLSYEQYF
>TRBV19
CASSIGVVEAFF
>TRBV27
CASPRRRGPTEAFF
>TRBV11-2
CASTLGSEQFF
>TRBV25-1
CASSVSLTNTGELFF
>TRBV4-1
CASSLNRGAGELFF
>TRBV4-1
CASSDNSMGFFGFAEAFF
>TRBV6-1
CASGGQLNTEAFF
>TRBV5-6
CASSLPTLGNTEAFF
>TRBV19
CASSTPWQGGYTF
>TRBV5-1
CASSRDSSYNEQFF
>TRBV5-1
CASSLAGQGLYGYTF
>TRBV4-1
CASSLPGTVGYTF
>TRBV7-9
CASSPQAPRGAFF
>TRBV6-5
CASSWGQHSGANVLTF
>TRBV15
CATKGAPGYEQYF
>TRBV11-2
CASSSQDTSPLHF
>TRBV10-3
CATSDPGRGTGQPEQYF
>TRBV30
CAWSVHFPGTHSGANVLTF
>TRBV6-1
CANGRDGYTF